A selection of T cell receptor beta chains follows, all from one sample in a study of response to subunit inactivated influenza vaccine. TCRdb re-called the RT-PCR reads with MiXCR, one entry per CDR3 protein. The top ten clones hold roughly 10% of a sample with around 520,000 distinct CDR3 sequences, 12% of them seen once. Here the sequenced sample was PBMCs from blood, taken on the day of vaccination. These receptors originate from a man aged 50 or older who received an inactivated influenza vaccine. The CDR3 runs from the conserved cysteine through the conserved F or W. D genes are given only for firm matches. Clone size is given for some rows only: seen once, a few or many times, or a class if the clone is expanded.

V gene	D gene	clone size	J gene	CDR3 protein	CDR3 DNA
TRBV7-2	TRBD2	.	TRBJ2-5	CASSLEMGGGQETQYF	TGTGCCAGCAGCTTAGAAATGGGGGGGGGACAAGAGACCCAGTACTTC
TRBV5-1	.	few	TRBJ2-3	CASSLSLRVTDTQYF	TGCGCCAGCAGCTTATCTCTCAGGGTCACAGATACGCAGTATTTT
TRBV20-1	TRBD1	.	TRBJ2-7	CSAADRDNTYEQYF	TGCAGTGCTGCTGACAGGGATAACACCTACGAGCAGTACTTC
TRBV3-1	TRBD2	few	TRBJ2-7	CASSQRGTRREGHEQYF	TGTGCCAGCAGCCAACGAGGGACTAGGAGGGAGGGACACGAGCAGTACTTC
TRBV15	.	.	TRBJ2-2	CATSIKNTGELFF	TGTGCCACCAGCATTAAGAACACCGGGGAGCTGTTTTTT
TRBV20-1	.	many	TRBJ1-2	CSARMSPAAGYTF	TGCAGTGCTAGGATGTCCCCAGCGGCTGGCTACACCTTC
TRBV7-9	.	.	TRBJ1-2	CASSLGVWTNYGYTF	TGTGCCAGCAGCTTAGGGGTTTGGACTAACTATGGCTACACCTTC
TRBV5-1	TRBD2	.	TRBJ2-1	CASSGGLAGILHGEQFF	TGCGCCAGCAGCGGGGGACTAGCGGGAATCCTACATGGTGAGCAGTTCTTC
TRBV29-1	.	few	TRBJ1-1	CSVVSTGTVNTEAFF	TGCAGCGTTGTGTCTACAGGCACGGTAAACACTGAAGCTTTCTTT
TRBV12-3/TRBV12-4	.	.	TRBJ2-2	CASSYPPGNTGELFF	TGTGCCAGCAGTTATCCCCCAGGGAACACCGGGGAGCTGTTTTTT
TRBV5-1	TRBD1	many	TRBJ2-1	CASSLSHTGGYNEQFF	TGCGCCAGCAGCTTGTCGCATACAGGGGGGTACAATGAGCAGTTCTTC
TRBV4-3	TRBD1	few	TRBJ2-1	CASSQGDRGPVGYNEQFF	TGCGCCAGCAGCCAAGGGGACAGGGGCCCGGTAGGCTACAATGAGCAGTTCTTC
TRBV19	TRBD1	.	TRBJ2-4	CASTGTGRFGAGNIQYF	TGTGCCAGTACTGGGACAGGACGATTTGGTGCCGGGAACATTCAGTACTTC
TRBV6-2/TRBV6-3	.	many	TRBJ2-1	CASSKIEGYNEQFF	TGTGCCAGCAGTAAGATAGAGGGATACAATGAGCAGTTCTTC
TRBV7-9	.	many	TRBJ1-2	CASSSGHINYGYTF	TGTGCCAGCAGCTCGGGACATATAAACTATGGCTACACCTTC
TRBV2	TRBD1	many	TRBJ1-4	CASRPGQGNEKLFF	TGTGCCAGCAGACCGGGACAGGGGAATGAAAAACTGTTTTTT
TRBV7-9	TRBD2	.	TRBJ2-5	CASSLPGTSLETQYF	TGTGCCAGCAGCTTACCCGGGACTAGCTTAGAGACCCAGTACTTC
TRBV28	TRBD1	few	TRBJ2-5	CASSSPRTGGVETQYF	TGTGCCAGCAGTTCACCCCGGACAGGGGGCGTAGAGACCCAGTACTTC
TRBV7-9	.	many	TRBJ2-7	CASSFDKSSYEQYF	TGTGCCAGCAGCTTTGACAAGAGCTCCTACGAGCAGTACTTC
TRBV2	.	few	TRBJ2-3	CASSEGSGRGTDTQYF	TGTGCCAGCAGTGAAGGGAGTGGCCGCGGCACAGATACGCAGTATTTT
TRBV20-1	.	.	TRBJ2-5	CSARDLGFQETQYF	TGCAGTGCTAGAGATCTAGGGTTCCAAGAGACCCAGTACTTC
TRBV7-9	.	.	TRBJ2-1	CASSFDLGHEQFF	TGTGCCAGCAGCTTTGACCTCGGGCATGAGCAGTTCTTC
TRBV7-9	TRBD1	.	TRBJ2-7	CASSSQDRGQPYEHYF	TGTGCCAGCAGCTCCCAGGACAGGGGCCAACCCTACGAGCATTACTTC
TRBV10-3	TRBD1	many	TRBJ2-3	CAIRAGTATDTQYF	TGTGCCATCAGAGCCGGGACAGCCACAGATACGCAGTATTTT
TRBV5-1	.	.	TRBJ1-1	CASSLYRGGTEAFF	TGCGCCAGCAGCTTGTATAGGGGCGGCACTGAAGCTTTCTTT
TRBV4-2	.	.	TRBJ1-5	CASSQDGADQPQHF	TGTGCCAGCAGCCAAGATGGGGCGGATCAGCCCCAGCATTTT
TRBV11-1	.	.	TRBJ2-3	CASSLLEWGLLKTQYF	TGTGCCAGCAGCTTACTGGAGTGGGGACTTCTCAAAACGCAGTATTTT
TRBV29-1	.	few	TRBJ1-2	CSVQKGDGGYTF	TGCAGCGTGCAAAAGGGGGACGGTGGCTACACCTTC
TRBV15	.	many	TRBJ1-2	CATSRGTNYGYTF	TGTGCCACCAGCCGGGGGACCAACTATGGCTACACCTTC
TRBV27	TRBD1	few	TRBJ1-5	CASSSRQGNYNQPQHF	TGTGCCAGCAGCAGCCGACAGGGGAACTATAATCAGCCCCAGCATTTT
TRBV10-3	.	few	TRBJ2-7	CAISDFQGGSYEQYF	TGTGCCATCAGTGATTTCCAGGGTGGCTCCTACGAGCAGTACTTC
TRBV11-2	.	few	TRBJ2-5	CASSLDGGPVWTQYF	TGTGCCAGCAGCTTAGATGGGGGGCCGGTCTGGACCCAGTACTTC
TRBV12-3/TRBV12-4	.	.	TRBJ2-5	CASRSIEETQYF	TGTGCCAGCAGGAGCATTGAGGAGACCCAGTACTTC
TRBV5-5	.	.	TRBJ1-3	CASSLEALSGNTIYF	TGTGCCAGCAGCTTAGAGGCGCTCTCTGGAAACACCATATATTTT
TRBV6-2/TRBV6-3	TRBD2	.	TRBJ2-1	CANPGLVHGEQFF	TGTGCCAATCCGGGACTAGTCCACGGTGAGCAGTTCTTC
TRBV29-1	.	.	TRBJ2-5	CSVESQAIETQYF	TGCAGCGTTGAAAGCCAGGCTATCGAGACCCAGTACTTC
TRBV18	.	few	TRBJ1-1	CASLRHRESTEAFF	TGTGCCAGCCTAAGACACAGGGAAAGCACTGAAGCTTTCTTT
TRBV11-2	.	.	TRBJ2-7	CASSGDRLGEQYF	TGTGCCAGCAGCGGCGACAGGCTAGGCGAGCAGTACTTC
TRBV4-3	.	.	TRBJ2-3	CASSQDSALKADTQYF	TGCGCCAGCAGCCAAGATTCGGCCCTTAAGGCAGATACGCAGTATTTT
TRBV3-1	.	few	TRBJ2-2	CASSPLGESNTGELFF	TGTGCCAGCAGCCCGCTTGGGGAGTCGAACACCGGGGAGCTGTTTTTT
TRBV28	.	.	TRBJ2-7	CASSRGAKQYF	TGTGCCAGCAGCCGAGGGGCTAAGCAGTACTTC
TRBV20-1	TRBD2	.	TRBJ2-1	CSATAPSGGDNEQFF	TGCAGTGCTACCGCCCCTAGCGGGGGTGACAATGAGCAGTTCTTC
TRBV7-9	.	few	TRBJ2-2	CASRPNGVRETGELFF	TGTGCCAGCAGACCCAACGGAGTACGGGAAACCGGGGAGCTGTTTTTT
TRBV7-9	.	many	TRBJ2-5	CASSPGTGLETQYF	TGTGCCAGCAGCCCAGGAACAGGGCTCGAGACCCAGTACTTC
TRBV5-1	TRBD1	.	TRBJ1-1	CASSLDATGGTEAFF	TGCGCCAGCAGCTTGGATGCGACAGGGGGCACTGAAGCTTTCTTT
TRBV9	.	few	TRBJ2-1	CASSVGPSGGTDEQFF	TGTGCCAGCAGCGTAGGCCCCAGCGGAGGGACGGATGAGCAGTTCTTC
TRBV3-1	.	few	TRBJ1-2	CASSHSTGAPYGYTF	TGTGCCAGCAGCCACAGTACAGGAGCCCCCTATGGCTACACCTTC
TRBV5-5	.	few	TRBJ2-2	CASSLGQLPGELFF	TGTGCCAGCAGCTTGGGACAGTTGCCCGGGGAGCTGTTTTTT
TRBV20-1	TRBD1	.	TRBJ2-3	CSSLPGTAGDTQYF	TGCAGCAGCCTACCCGGGACAGCAGGGGATACGCAGTATTTT
TRBV4-3	TRBD2	few	TRBJ2-1	CASSQDPAGNYNEQFF	TGCGCCAGCAGCCAAGATCCAGCGGGGAACTACAATGAGCAGTTCTTC
TRBV20-1	.	few	TRBJ2-3	CSIQGGGDTQYF	TGCAGCATCCAGGGGGGAGGAGATACGCAGTATTTT
TRBV5-1	.	many	TRBJ2-7	CASSSFVGGGNEQYF	TGCGCCAGCAGCTCGTTTGTCGGTGGAGGGAACGAGCAGTACTTC
TRBV5-1	TRBD1	.	TRBJ2-2	CASLYLPGQGSGELFF	TGCGCCAGCCTTTACCTGCCGGGACAGGGATCCGGGGAGCTGTTTTTT
TRBV28	.	.	TRBJ2-7	CASSLAFGYSYEQYF	TGTGCCAGCAGTTTAGCGTTCGGATACTCCTACGAGCAGTACTTC
TRBV20-1	.	once	TRBJ2-7	CCAQDLAIAGRSYEQYF	TGCTGTGCTCAAGATCTTGCGATAGCAGGTAGATCCTACGAGCAGTACTTC
TRBV25-1	TRBD1	many	TRBJ2-7	CASARDRGYEQYF	TGTGCCAGCGCCCGGGACAGGGGGTACGAGCAGTACTTC
TRBV15	TRBD2	.	TRBJ2-5	CATSRGRGGGETQYF	TGTGCCACCAGCAGGGGGCGGGGGGGCGGTGAGACCCAGTACTTC
TRBV4-1	.	.	TRBJ1-6	CASSQSKDNSPLHF	TGCGCCAGCAGCCAGTCTAAGGATAATTCACCCCTCCACTTT
TRBV11-2	TRBD1	.	TRBJ1-1	CASSSDRGLYTEAFF	TGTGCCAGCAGCTCAGACAGGGGGCTGTACACTGAAGCTTTCTTT
TRBV29-1	.	few	TRBJ2-2	CSGLVTGELFF	TGCAGCGGCCTAGTAACCGGGGAGCTGTTTTTT